These 9 T cell receptor beta chains originate from one sample sequenced in a study of T cell repertoires in cytomegalovirus infection. TCRdb re-called the reads with MiXCR, one entry per CDR3 protein. This table holds 450,000 to 650,000 distinct CDR3 sequences, 26% found once. Sequencing used PBMCs. The receptors shown here come from a human donor in good health (CMV status not recorded). Some clones in this sample may be carry-over from other donors' samples.

The chain's CDR3 is CASSLDGLAIEQYV. The CDR3 bases are TGTGCCAGCAGCTTAGATGGGCTAGCGATCGAGCAGTACGTC. The chain uses TRBV7-9 and TRBJ2-7; the D gene is possibly TRBD2 (6 bases). The CDR3 spans 14 residues. CDR1 is SEHNR and CDR2 is FQNEAQ in the germline V gene (reference sequence). Trimming shortened V by 1 base and J by 6 bases, and 13 bases separated the two germline ends.

This clonotype was seen more than once but under ten times. The rearrangement links TRBV7-2 to TRBJ2-5; TRBD1 or TRBD2 may be the D gene (5 bases each). The germline V and J ends were trimmed by 5 bases and 5 bases, with 18 bases remaining between them. The germline V gene encodes CDR1 SGHTA and CDR2 FQGNSA. The CDR3 totals 15 residues. Here the CDR3 DNA reads TGTGCCAGCAGCCGGGCGAGGGACCTAGGGGAGACCCAGTACTTC. It yields the protein CASSRARDLGETQYF.

This clonotype has more than one count but fewer than ten. The CDR3 reads CASSLLAGTPTINQFF. The CDR3 nucleotides read TGTGCCAGCAGTTTACTAGCGGGTACGCCCACCATAAATCAGTTCTTC. V and J are TRBV27 and TRBJ2-1, with 8 bases fitting TRBD2. Germline-derived CDR1 and CDR2 are MNHEY and SMNVEV (reference sequence). The CDR3 totals 16 residues. The V gene end was trimmed by 2 bases and the J gene end by 13 bases; junction bases not matched to a gene: 16.

This clonotype has just a few counts. The rearrangement uses TRBV29-1 and TRBJ2-5; perhaps TRBD1 as D (5 bases). Trimming left V 7 bases short and J 5 bases short, with 23 bases between. Germline CDR1 is SQVTM and CDR2 is ANQGSEA. The CDR3 runs to 15 residues. The CDR3 loop reads CSGMDTHVGDETQYF. The CDR3 nucleotides are TGCAGCGGGATGGACACGCACGTAGGGGATGAGACCCAGTACTTC.

This sequence joins TRBV7-2 and TRBJ2-1; TRBD2 agrees at 8 bases. Germline V gives CDR1 SGHTA, CDR2 FQGNSA. V gave up 5 bases and J gave up 2 bases; unmatched junction bases: 2. The CDR3 spans 14 residues. The CDR3 sequence: CASSRGGAYNEQFF. CDR3 DNA: TGTGCCAGCAGCCGGGGGGGGGCCTACAATGAGCAGTTCTTC. The full variable domain, its missing parts supplied by reference TRBV7-2 and TRBJ2-1, is GAGVSQSPSNKVTEKGKDVELRCDPISGHTALYWYRQSLGQGLEFLIYFQGNSAPDKSGLPSDRFSAERTGGSVSTLTIQRTQQEDSAVYLCASSRGGAYNEQFFGPGTRLTVL.

This clonotype was seen more than once but under ten times. J is TRBJ1-2 and V is TRBV7-2, with D perhaps matching TRBD1 (6 bases). The CDR3 runs to 15 residues. From germline, CDR1 is SGHTA and CDR2 FQGNSA. Trimming stripped 5 bases from V and 2 bases from J, with 15 bases between. The CDR3: CASSRKGVGNYGYTF. CDR3 sequence (DNA): TGTGCCAGCAGCAGAAAGGGGGTGGGAAACTATGGCTACACCTTC.

The chain uses TRBV9 and TRBJ2-1; 7 positions match TRBD2. V lost 5 bases, J lost 3 bases, and 2 bases stayed unmatched. CDR1 and CDR2 from the germline V gene are SGDLS and YYNGEE. There are 13 residues in the CDR3. CDR3 sequence: CASSASGYNEQFF. The CDR3 bases are TGTGCCAGCAGTGCTAGCGGCTACAATGAGCAGTTCTTC.

The chain carries TRBV6-6 and TRBJ2-1; 9 bases agree with TRBD2. The CDR3 sequence is 14 residues long. Germline loops: CDR1 MNHNY, CDR2 SVGAGI (reference sequence). V trimming: 1 base; J trimming: 7 bases; junction bases outside the gene matches: 2. CDR3: CASSYFTSGNEQFF. The CDR3 bases are TGTGCCAGCAGTTACTTCACTAGCGGGAATGAGCAGTTCTTC.

This chain joins TRBV28 and TRBJ1-1; a possible D gene is TRBD1 (5 bases). Trimming left V 2 bases short and J 1 base short, with 8 bases between. The length of the CDR3 is 14 residues. Germline CDR1 is MDHEN and CDR2 is SYDVKM. The CDR3 is CASSLRGPNTEAFF. CDR3 sequence (DNA): TGTGCCAGCAGTTTAAGGGGACCGAACACTGAAGCTTTCTTT.